A selection of T cell receptor beta chains follows, all from one sample in a study of T-cell memory formation after mild COVID-19. TCRdb re-called the 5' RACE reads through MiXCR, storing one row per CDR3 protein. The repertoire includes about 350,000 distinct CDR3 sequences, roughly 15% of them detected once, and 20% to 25% sits in the top ten. The specimen was PBMCs or a T cell subset sorted from them (not recorded which). The source is a man between 18 and 29 years old who had mild COVID-19 (a few samples of this study predate the infection). Cell type and time point are not known. Each CDR3 is given with its conserved first and last residue. The D gene is left open where the match is weak. Part of the rows lack a size; the others show once, few, many or a class for expanded clones.

d_gene	v_gene	abundance	j_gene	CDR3aa	CDR3nt
.	TRBV6-2/TRBV6-3	few	TRBJ2-7	CASTITGVYEQYF	TGTGCCAGCACCATTACGGGAGTCTACGAGCAGTACTTC
.	TRBV7-6	few	TRBJ2-2	CASSLAAGSVSAGELFF	TGTGCCAGCAGCTTAGCGGCAGGGAGTGTTTCGGCCGGGGAGCTGTTTTTT
TRBD2	TRBV27	few	TRBJ2-3	CASGVPSGRGYTDTQYF	TGTGCCAGCGGGGTACCTAGCGGGCGAGGCTACACAGATACGCAGTATTTT
TRBD1	TRBV2	.	TRBJ1-3	CASSFRGWPSGNTIYF	TGTGCCAGCAGTTTCAGGGGGTGGCCTTCTGGAAACACCATATATTTT
.	TRBV4-1	.	TRBJ2-1	CASRGGAGEQFF	TGCGCCAGCAGGGGGGGGGCCGGTGAGCAGTTCTTC
TRBD2	TRBV4-3	few	TRBJ2-2	CASSQEPAGGTGELFF	TGCGCCAGCAGCCAAGAACCGGCGGGGGGAACCGGGGAGCTGTTTTTT
.	TRBV2	.	TRBJ1-1	CASSYLFVEAEAFF	TGTGCCAGCAGCTACCTTTTTGTGGAAGCTGAAGCTTTCTTT
TRBD1	TRBV5-6	few	TRBJ1-1	CASSQDRAVPEAFF	TGTGCCAGCAGCCAGGACAGGGCGGTTCCTGAAGCTTTCTTT
.	TRBV20-1	many	TRBJ2-3	CSASSGSSDTQYF	TGCAGTGCTAGCTCAGGGAGCTCAGATACGCAGTATTTT
.	TRBV2	.	TRBJ1-2	CASSERRAGYTF	TGTGCCAGCAGTGAAAGGAGGGCTGGCTACACCTTC
.	TRBV5-5	few	TRBJ2-7	CASSLGKTVTYEQYF	TGTGCCAGCAGCTTGGGTAAGACAGTTACCTACGAGCAGTACTTC
.	TRBV12-3/TRBV12-4	.	TRBJ1-3	CASSFNPGRAGNTIYF	TGTGCCAGCAGTTTCAATCCGGGGAGAGCTGGAAACACCATATATTTT
.	TRBV7-9	few	TRBJ1-2	CASSLVGHLYGYTF	TGTGCCAGCAGCTTAGTGGGACACCTTTATGGCTACACCTTC
TRBD1	TRBV7-9	few	TRBJ1-2	CASSPADRGPIHYGYTF	TGTGCCAGCAGCCCGGCAGACAGGGGACCTATACACTATGGCTACACCTTC
.	TRBV18	few	TRBJ1-2	CASSPRETNYGYTF	TGTGCCAGCTCACCACGGGAGACTAACTATGGCTACACCTTC
TRBD1	TRBV7-2	.	TRBJ1-1	CASSSGQGAGGTEAFF	TGTGCCAGCAGCTCGGGACAGGGGGCTGGGGGGACTGAAGCTTTCTTT
.	TRBV24-1	many	TRBJ2-3	CATSDPDGGATDTQYF	TGTGCCACCAGTGACCCGGACGGCGGGGCGACAGATACGCAGTATTTT
TRBD2	TRBV3-1	few	TRBJ2-3	CASSRRLAGTVADTQYF	TGTGCCAGCAGCCGCCGACTAGCGGGGACGGTTGCAGATACGCAGTATTTT
.	TRBV28	once	TRBJ2-5	CASRQNSRQGGQYF	TGTGCCAGCCGTCAGAACTCGAGACAGGGAGGCCAGTACTTC
.	TRBV5-5	.	TRBJ2-5	CASIPTGDSWETQYF	TGTGCCAGCATTCCTACGGGGGATTCGTGGGAGACCCAGTACTTC
.	TRBV20-1	few	TRBJ1-3	CSASGGADSGNTIYF	TGCAGTGCCTCTGGGGGGGCCGATTCTGGAAACACCATATATTTT
TRBD2	TRBV28	many	TRBJ2-4	CASSFSYGGKAKNIQYF	TGTGCCAGCAGTTTCTCATACGGGGGGAAGGCCAAAAACATTCAGTACTTC
.	TRBV14	few	TRBJ2-7	CASSGSRGRAAF	TGTGCCAGCAGCGGAAGCAGGGGACGGGCAGCGTTC
.	TRBV7-8	.	TRBJ2-1	CASRATMGRGRGLEDEQFF	TGTGCCAGCAGAGCCACGATGGGGCGAGGCAGGGGCTTGGAGGATGAGCAGTTCTTC
TRBD2	TRBV5-1	.	TRBJ2-5	CASSHRTSEETQYF	TGCGCCAGCAGTCATCGGACTAGCGAAGAGACCCAGTACTTC
.	TRBV4-2	many	TRBJ2-5	CASSPYGRDQETQYF	TGTGCCAGCAGCCCTTACGGCAGGGATCAAGAGACCCAGTACTTC
TRBD1	TRBV20-1	.	TRBJ2-1	CSARDRKGVTYNEQFF	TGCAGTGCTCGGGACAGGAAAGGAGTTACTTACAATGAGCAGTTCTTC
TRBD2	TRBV4-3	few	TRBJ2-5	CASSQAWNSGGQETQYF	TGCGCCAGCAGCCAAGCATGGAATAGCGGGGGCCAAGAGACCCAGTACTTC
TRBD1	TRBV20-1	.	TRBJ1-1	CSASPTGDKNTEAFF	TGCAGTGCCAGTCCGACAGGGGATAAAAACACTGAAGCTTTCTTT
TRBD2	TRBV20-1	few	TRBJ2-4	CSARMASGGLEGIQYF	TGCAGTGCTAGAATGGCTAGCGGGGGCCTTGAAGGCATTCAGTACTTC
TRBD2	TRBV6-5	.	TRBJ2-3	CASSPLRGSGDTQYF	TGTGCCAGCAGCCCACTGCGGGGGAGCGGAGATACGCAGTATTTT
.	TRBV5-1	.	TRBJ2-3	CASIPDGADTQYF	TGCGCCAGCATCCCGGACGGGGCAGATACGCAGTATTTT
TRBD1	TRBV20-1	.	TRBJ2-5	CSASKPPGQKGTQYF	TGCAGTGCTAGTAAGCCGCCGGGACAGAAGGGGACCCAGTACTTC
TRBD1	TRBV7-2	many	TRBJ2-2	CASREQGTGTGELFF	TGTGCCAGCAGGGAACAGGGGACGGGCACCGGGGAGCTGTTTTTT
TRBD2	TRBV4-1	.	TRBJ2-3	CASSHTTSGGDTQYF	TGCGCCAGCAGCCACACGACTAGCGGGGGGGATACGCAGTATTTT
TRBD1	TRBV29-1	many	TRBJ2-1	CSVGQARGEQFF	TGCAGCGTCGGACAGGCGAGGGGTGAGCAGTTCTTC
TRBD2	TRBV20-1	few	TRBJ2-3	CSAVTGGGDTQYF	TGCAGTGCCGTCACGGGGGGTGGAGATACGCAGTATTTT
.	TRBV4-1	few	TRBJ1-5	CASSQEGHQPQHF	TGCGCCAGCAGCCAAGAGGGGCATCAGCCCCAGCATTTT
TRBD1	TRBV5-1	many	TRBJ2-1	CASSRGTAYNEQFF	TGCGCCAGCAGCCGAGGGACAGCCTACAATGAGCAGTTCTTC
.	TRBV5-1	few	TRBJ2-3	CASSLRTATDTQYF	TGCGCCAGCAGCTTGCGGACGGCCACCGATACGCAGTATTTT
TRBD1	TRBV9	few	TRBJ2-2	CASSGDRGTNTGELFF	TGTGCCAGCAGCGGAGACAGGGGGACGAACACCGGGGAGCTGTTTTTT
.	TRBV6-6	few	TRBJ1-1	CASRPLYTEAFF	TGTGCCAGCAGACCCCTTTACACTGAAGCTTTCTTT
.	TRBV6-5	.	TRBJ1-2	CASRAQIRYGYTF	TGTGCCAGCAGGGCGCAGATACGCTATGGCTACACCTTC
TRBD1	TRBV20-1	.	TRBJ1-2	CSARKGTGGLGYTF	TGCAGTGCTAGAAAGGGGACAGGGGGCCTTGGCTACACCTTC
.	TRBV5-1	many	TRBJ2-3	CASSWADETGTQYF	TGCGCCAGCAGCTGGGCCGACGAAACGGGTACGCAGTATTTT
.	TRBV19	.	TRBJ1-5	CASSSGLGWWQPQHF	TGTGCCAGTAGTAGTGGTTTAGGATGGTGGCAGCCCCAGCATTTT
.	TRBV7-7	.	TRBJ2-2	CASSSTQGGELFF	TGTGCTAGCAGCTCAACGCAAGGCGGGGAGCTGTTTTTT
TRBD1	TRBV5-1	.	TRBJ2-1	CASSSTPTGTGAWNEQFF	TGCGCCAGCAGCTCAACCCCGACCGGGACAGGGGCCTGGAATGAGCAGTTCTTC
TRBD2	TRBV20-1	.	TRBJ2-3	CSARGLSGFADTQYF	TGCAGTGCTAGGGGACTAAGCGGGTTCGCAGATACGCAGTATTTT
TRBD1	TRBV10-2	few	TRBJ2-5	CASRDTGAVGETQYF	TGCGCCAGCAGAGACACAGGGGCAGTAGGGGAGACCCAGTACTTC
TRBD1	TRBV6-2/TRBV6-3	.	TRBJ2-3	CASSYSGRGLTDTQYF	TGTGCCAGCAGTTACTCGGGTAGGGGGCTCACAGATACGCAGTATTTT
.	TRBV12-3/TRBV12-4	few	TRBJ1-1	CASSSERNTEAFF	TGTGCCAGCAGTTCTGAGCGGAACACTGAAGCTTTCTTT
TRBD1	TRBV11-3	.	TRBJ2-7	CASSFDRASYEQYF	TGTGCCAGCAGCTTCGACAGGGCTTCCTACGAGCAGTACTTC
TRBD2	TRBV6-5	.	TRBJ2-5	CASSSLSGGGRETQYF	TGTGCCAGCAGTTCACTGAGCGGGGGGGGACGGGAGACCCAGTACTTC
TRBD1	TRBV3-1	many	TRBJ1-1	CASSQDRGCCEAFF	TGTGCCAGCAGCCAAGACAGGGGGTGTTGTGAAGCTTTCTTT
TRBD2	TRBV7-6	few	TRBJ2-5	CASSLGASGGETQYF	TGTGCCAGCAGCTTAGGGGCTAGCGGGGGGGAGACCCAGTACTTC
TRBD2	TRBV20-1	many	TRBJ2-3	CSAISGGGGNTQYF	TGCAGTGCTATTAGCGGGGGAGGCGGTAATACGCAGTATTTT
.	TRBV7-3	few	TRBJ1-6	CASSLDGGKSPLHF	TGTGCCAGCAGCTTGGACGGCGGGAAATCACCCCTCCACTTT
TRBD1	TRBV25-1	.	TRBJ2-2	CASSESLHRGSGPGELFF	TGTGCCAGCAGTGAATCCCTCCACAGGGGTTCGGGGCCCGGGGAGCTGTTTTTT